This TCR beta chain was sequenced during a study of shared clonotypes between healthy human individuals. Whole-study findings and limits: About 5% of naive CD4 clonotypes were shared across four donors. Memory subsets generally showed smaller estimated richness than naive subsets did. Rarefaction gave evidence that sorted-subset sequencing remained incomplete despite large depth.

V lost 5 bases to trimming and J lost 1 base, with 5 bases between them. This CDR3 region has 12 residues. Germline lookup yields CDR1 SQVTM and CDR2 ANQGSEA. The assay ran at deep level. TCRdb's table, derived via immunoSEQ multiplex PCR, lists solely in-frame clones and lacks some. The data show about 590,000 clones, with 95% to 96% seen just once and less than 0.13% held by the top ten. In the case of this clone: What it recognizes is unknown.

Naive CD8 cells, CD45RO-negative and positively selected for CCR7, excluded terminally differentiated effector memory CD45RA+ cells. The sequencing input was naive CD8+ T cells sorted from blood. The receptor was isolated from a woman aged 25 to 45 in good health. The chain joins TRBV29-1 to TRBJ2-2; D unclear. The CDR3 coding sequence is TGCAGCGTTTTTGAGAACACCGGGGAGCTGTTTTTT. Protein product: CSVFENTGELFF.